Presented here are 21 T cell receptor beta chains from one specimen sequenced in a study of OX40 agonist ivuxolimab in advanced cancers. Generated by immunoSEQ multiplex PCR, the TCRdb table keeps only in-frame clones and is missing some. This sample has around 150,000 clones, with under 95% found just once. Material: CD4+ or CD8+ T cells sorted from blood, obtained in a trial of the OX40 agonist ivuxolimab. Source of these receptors: an adult with an advanced solid tumor such as melanoma, head and neck, liver or kidney cancer.

The chain couples TRBV11-2 to TRBJ2-1; D gene unclear. V lost 1 base and J 7 bases, leaving 11 bases between the germline ends. The CDR3 runs to 14 residues. Germline V CDR1 and CDR2: SGHAT, FQNNGV. CDR3 protein: CASSLVLGWNEQFF. The CDR3, as DNA: TGTGCCAGCAGCTTAGTCCTAGGCTGGAATGAGCAGTTCTTC.

The chain couples TRBV11-2 to TRBJ2-2; 7 bases are shared with TRBD1. Per germline, CDR1 SGHAT and CDR2 FQNNGV. This CDR3 has 14 amino acids. J gave up 6 bases and V 6 bases, and 7 bases lay outside the gene matches. The CDR3 protein is CASRARGISGELFF. CDR3 nucleotides: TGTGCCAGCAGGGCCAGGGGGATCTCCGGGGAGCTGTTTTTT.

This clone was detected a few times. The chain has TRBV9 and TRBJ2-3, with no clear D. Trimming cost V 4 bases and J 2 bases, with 20 bases left between them. The CDR3 totals 17 residues. Germline V lookup: CDR1 SGDLS, CDR2 YYNGEE. CDR3 bases: TGTGCCAGCAGCCCCCACGGCACAAGATATTTCACAGATACGCAGTATTTT. Protein product: CASSPHGTRYFTDTQYF.

The chain employs TRBV6-6 and TRBJ1-2; D gene uncertain. There are 11 residues in the CDR3. From germline, CDR1 is MNHNY and CDR2 SVGAGI (reference sequence). The V end lost 5 bases, the J end lost 4 bases, and 5 bases lay between the germline ends. The CDR3 loop reads CASSILYGYTF. DNA of the CDR3: TGTGCCAGCAGTATACTCTATGGCTACACCTTC.

The chain has TRBV6-5 and TRBJ2-1; no clear D gene. The length of the CDR3 is 12 residues. Germline assignment: CDR1 MNHEY and CDR2 SVGAGI. V lost 6 bases, J lost 8 bases, and 11 bases lay in between. CDR3 nucleotides: TGTGCCAGCAGCTGGAATAGGGATGAGCAGTTCTTC. Its translation is CASSWNRDEQFF.

This rearrangement joins TRBV6-5 to TRBJ2-7; D is unresolved. The CDR3 sequence is 11 residues long. From germline, CDR1 is MNHEY and CDR2 SVGAGI. Trimming removed 6 bases at V and 3 bases at J, with 6 bases between. The chain's CDR3 is CASRGNYEQYF. Written as DNA, the CDR3 is TGTGCCAGCAGGGGAAACTACGAGCAGTACTTC.

This clone appeared once. The chain employs TRBV10-3 and TRBJ2-3, with 10 bases fitting TRBD1. The germline gives CDR1 ENHRY, CDR2 SYGVKD. J lost 1 base, V lost 7 bases, and 5 bases had no gene match. This CDR3 is built from 15 residues. The CDR3 sequence is CAITRDRGRTDTQYF. Here the CDR3 DNA reads TGTGCCATCACTCGAGACAGGGGGCGCACAGATACGCAGTATTTT.

This clone was seen only a few times. The V and J genes are TRBV10-3 and TRBJ2-7, with TRBD2 identical over 14 bases. Germline V gives CDR1 ENHRY, CDR2 SYGVKD. CDR3 length: 15 amino acids. Germline trimming cut 5 bases from V and 3 bases from J; bases unmatched to any gene: 3. The CDR3 nucleotides read TGTGCCATCAGTTGGACTAGCGGGAGGTTCTACGAGCAGTACTTC. Protein sequence: CAISWTSGRFYEQYF.

The chain uses TRBV5-1 and TRBJ1-2; 8 bases agree with TRBD1. V shed 3 bases and J 3 bases; nucleotides not matched to a gene: 4. The V gene's germline CDR1 is SGHRS and CDR2 YFSETQ. The CDR3 loop spans 14 amino acids. CDR3 residues: CASSSTGDDYGYTF. The CDR3 DNA reads as TGCGCCAGCAGCTCGACAGGGGACGACTATGGCTACACCTTC.

This chain connects TRBV18 to TRBJ1-1; tentative D call: TRBD1 (5 bases). CDR3 length: 14 amino acids. Germline V gives CDR1 KGHSH, CDR2 LQKENI. Trimming left V 2 bases short and J 5 bases short, with 12 bases between. The CDR3 DNA sequence: TGTGCCAGCTCACCAAGCGCGGGGGGGACTGAAGCTTTCTTT. Translating gives CASSPSAGGTEAFF.

The chain links TRBV28 to TRBJ1-2, with 8 bases that match TRBD1. This CDR3 is built from 11 residues. Germline CDR1 reads MDHEN; CDR2 reads SYDVKM. Losses at the gene ends were 4 bases for V and 14 bases for J; bases not matched to a gene: 6. The CDR3 bases are TGTGCCAGCAGTTCGCGACAGGGGTTAACCTTC. Its protein product is CASSSRQGLTF.

This clone appeared once. The chain combines TRBV15 with TRBJ2-7; TRBD1 matches at 12 bases. Germline CDR1 and CDR2: LNHNV and YYDKDF (reference sequence). There are 15 residues in the CDR3. V was pared by 3 bases and J by 5 bases, with 5 bases of the junction left unmatched. CDR3: CATSSLGTGGHEQYF. In DNA form, the CDR3 reads TGTGCCACCAGCAGTTTAGGGACAGGGGGCCACGAGCAGTACTTC.

The chain joins TRBV18 to TRBJ2-4; tentatively, D is TRBD1 (6 bases). V was shortened by 3 bases and J by 8 bases, with 14 bases between the two germline ends. CDR3 length equals 14 residues. Per the germline V gene, CDR1 is KGHSH and CDR2 is LQKENI. CDR3 sequence: CASSPTGFLDIQYF. The CDR3 DNA follows: TGTGCCAGCTCACCCACAGGGTTTCTCGACATTCAGTACTTC.

J is TRBJ1-5 and V is TRBV28; 7 bases are a match to TRBD1. The length of the CDR3 is 16 residues. Losses at the gene ends were 3 bases for V and 0 bases for J; bases not matched to a gene: 5. Germline V gene data show CDR1 as MDHEN and CDR2 as SYDVKM. In nucleotides, the CDR3 is TGTGCCAGCAGTTTCCAAGACAGGGATAGCAATCAGCCCCAGCATTTT. Translation: CASSFQDRDSNQPQHF.

V usage is TRBV9 and J usage is TRBJ2-3; 11 bases fit TRBD2. CDR1 is SGDLS and CDR2 is YYNGEE in the germline V gene. V lost 2 bases, J lost 0 bases, and 2 bases stayed unmatched. CDR3 length: 16 amino acids. The CDR3 here is CASSVRLAGSTDTQYF. The CDR3, as DNA: TGTGCCAGCAGCGTCCGACTAGCGGGAAGCACAGATACGCAGTATTTT.

The gene calls are TRBV28 and TRBJ1-5; D may be TRBD1 (5 bases). Trimming stripped 8 bases from V and 6 bases from J, with 20 bases between. The length of the CDR3 is 15 residues. Germline V lookup: CDR1 MDHEN, CDR2 SYDVKM. The CDR3 region is CASSLSGQGTQPQHF. In DNA, the CDR3 is TGTGCCAGCTCGCTAAGCGGGCAGGGCACTCAGCCCCAGCATTTT.

The chain employs TRBV11-3 and TRBJ2-2; the D gene is possibly TRBD1 (6 bases). V was pared by 2 bases and J by 3 bases, with 13 bases between. The length of the CDR3 is 16 residues. The germline gives CDR1 SGHNT, CDR2 YENEEA. The CDR3, as DNA: TGTGCCAGCAGCTTAAGATCAGGGGCCGACACCGGGGAGCTGTTTTTT. Protein: CASSLRSGADTGELFF.

This clone was seen once. The rearrangement joins TRBV15 to TRBJ1-2, with D possibly matching TRBD1 (5 bases). CDR1 LNHNV and CDR2 YYDKDF come from the germline V gene (reference sequence). The V gene lost 1 base and the J gene lost 3 bases, with 12 bases spanning the gap. This CDR3 spans 15 amino acids. The CDR3 region is CATSRASGGDYGYTF. For the CDR3, the DNA is TGTGCCACCAGCAGAGCTAGTGGGGGGGACTATGGCTACACCTTC. Complete variable domain (other parts from reference TRBV15 and TRBJ1-2): DAMVIQNPRYQVTQFGKPVTLSCSQTLNHNVMYWYQQKSSQAPKLLFHYYDKDFNNEADTPDNFQSRRPNTSFCFLDIRSPGLGDTAMYLCATSRASGGDYGYTFGSGTRLTVV.

The chain combines TRBV28 with TRBJ1-5; 8 bases align to TRBD1. The CDR3 contains 14 residues. The V gene end was trimmed by 6 bases and the J gene end by 6 bases; junction bases not matched to a gene: 7. The germline CDR1 and CDR2 sequences are MDHEN and SYDVKM. Here the CDR3 DNA reads TGTGCCAGCAGCCCAGGACAGGGTCGTCAGCCCCAGCATTTT. Translating gives CASSPGQGRQPQHF.

The rearrangement joins TRBV9 to TRBJ2-7; TRBD2 is a possible D gene (6 bases). V was cut by 0 bases and J by 6 bases, with 10 bases left in between. From germline, CDR1 is SGDLS and CDR2 YYNGEE. The CDR3 has 13 residues. The CDR3 loop is CASSVGRTTEQYF. The CDR3 DNA reads TGTGCCAGCAGCGTAGGAAGGACTACCGAGCAGTACTTC. Using reference TRBV9 and TRBJ2-7 for the parts outside the CDR3, the full variable domain is DSGVTQTPKHLITATGQRVTLRCSPRSGDLSVYWYQQSLDQGLQFLIQYYNGEERAKGNILERFSAQQFPDLHSELNLSSLELGDSALYFCASSVGRTTEQYFGPGTRLTVT.

V is TRBV4-2 and J is TRBJ2-7, with 8 bases matching TRBD1. The CDR3 loop spans 16 amino acids. Germline loops: CDR1 LGHNA, CDR2 YNFKEQ. The trim removed 1 base at V and 5 bases at J, leaving 10 bases unmatched. In nucleotides, the CDR3 is TGTGCCAGCAGCCAAGTAGAGACAGGGGCGGGTCACGAGCAGTACTTC. This encodes CASSQVETGAGHEQYF.